These 15 T cell receptor beta chains share one sample of origin, sequenced in a study of regulatory T cells in long-lasting Graves disease. The TCR beta library used iRepertoire HTBI primers with Arm-PCR amplification of CDR3. Using its own MiXCR run on the multiplex PCR reads, TCRdb lists one record per CDR3 protein. The table has about 540,000 distinct CDR3 sequences, roughly 13% seen once. Sample time point: newly diagnosed GD, antithyroid drugs for less than 3 months. Making the TCR library involved RNA that had been extracted from PBMCs. These same records also appear under a second study, on T cells in Graves' hyperthyroidism and ophthalmopathy.

Sequenced here: peripheral blood mononuclear cells (PBMCs), sampled at new diagnosis, from a patient treated with antithyroid drugs. Every receptor here comes from a man aged 25-40 years with Graves disease.

The chain is built from TRBV3-1 and TRBJ2-3; 7 nucleotides match TRBD1. The CDR3 spans 19 residues. Trimming at V came to 0 bases and at J to 2 bases, leaving 14 bases not matched to a gene. Germline assignment: CDR1 LGHDT and CDR2 YNNKEL (reference sequence). CDR3 residues: CASSQDLRLGQGVTDTQYF. In nucleotides, the CDR3 is TGTGCCAGCAGCCAAGATCTCAGATTGGGGCAGGGGGTCACAGATACGCAGTATTTT.

The chain has TRBV19 and TRBJ2-3; the D is unclear. Germline V gene sequence: CDR1 LNHDA, CDR2 SQIVND (reference sequence). V shed 1 base and J shed 7 bases, with 9 bases lying between them. The CDR3 is 13 residues long. The chain's CDR3 is CASSIVSSHTQYF. CDR3 coding DNA: TGTGCCAGTAGTATAGTGTCATCACATACGCAGTATTTT.

This clonotype was counted between two and nine times. This chain uses TRBV30 with TRBJ2-7; 9 bases match TRBD2. Trimming removed 3 bases from V and 4 bases from J; junction bases left unmatched: 4. Germline CDR1 reads GTSNPN; CDR2 reads SVGIG (reference sequence). The CDR3 is made up of 13 amino acids. The CDR3 is CAWSLAGPYEQYF. In nucleotides, the CDR3 is TGTGCCTGGAGCCTAGCGGGACCATACGAGCAGTACTTC.

This clonotype appeared many times. V usage is TRBV10-3 and J usage is TRBJ2-6, with D possibly matching TRBD1 (6 bases). Germline CDR1 ENHRY, CDR2 SYGVKD. Trimming stripped 3 bases from V and 0 bases from J, with 15 bases between. This CDR3 has 18 residues. CDR3: CAISDRAGDLSGANVLTF. CDR3 DNA: TGTGCCATCAGTGATCGGGCAGGGGATCTCTCTGGGGCCAACGTCCTGACTTTC.

The sample holds many counts of this clonotype. This rearrangement joins TRBV13 to TRBJ1-1; D gene unclear. The CDR3 is 12 amino acids. Germline lookup yields CDR1 PRHDT and CDR2 FYEKMQ (reference sequence). The V end was cut by 4 bases, the J end by 8 bases, with 11 bases between. DNA for the CDR3: TGTGCCAGCAGCTCCCTAAAAGGCGAAGCTTTCTTT. Translation: CASSSLKGEAFF.

This clonotype has a handful of counts. This chain links TRBV20-1 with TRBJ1-1; 7 positions agree with TRBD1. The J segment lost 5 bases and the V segment lost 3 bases, leaving 12 bases of the junction unmatched. The length of the CDR3 is 15 residues. The germline V gene encodes CDR1 DFQATT and CDR2 SNEGSKA (reference sequence). In nucleotides, the CDR3 is TGCAGTGCTAGGGCGTGGAGGGGGCGGGGTACTGAAGCTTTCTTT. Its translation is CSARAWRGRGTEAFF.

The rearrangement links TRBV20-1 to TRBJ1-4; tentatively, D is TRBD1 (5 bases). CDR1 and CDR2 (germline): DFQATT, SNEGSKA (reference sequence). The CDR3 loop spans 16 amino acids. V was clipped by 3 bases and J by 8 bases, with 22 bases between them. The CDR3 sequence is CSASSGTPKEGEKLFF. The CDR3 DNA reads as TGCAGTGCTAGCTCCGGGACTCCCAAGGAGGGAGAAAAACTGTTTTTT.

This clonotype was detected many times. The chain employs TRBV11-2 and TRBJ1-1, with D unresolved. CDR1 and CDR2 (germline): SGHAT, FQNNGV. V was pared by 1 base and J by 10 bases, with 13 bases between. CDR3 size: 13 residues. CDR3: CASSLADMTVAFF. Written as DNA, the CDR3 is TGTGCCAGCAGCTTAGCCGACATGACGGTAGCTTTCTTT. Looking up the rest from reference TRBV11-2 and TRBJ1-1 gives the full variable domain: EAGVAQSPRYKIIEKRQSVAFWCNPISGHATLYWYQQILGQGPKLLIQFQNNGVVDDSQLPKDRFSAERLKGVDSTLKIQPAKLEDSAVYLCASSLADMTVAFFGQGTRLTVV.

This clonotype was observed many times. The V and J genes are TRBV5-5 and TRBJ2-1, with D uncertain. This CDR3 has 17 amino acids. Germline lookup yields CDR1 SGHKS and CDR2 YYEKEE (reference sequence). Trimming took off 4 bases at V and 0 bases at J, with 17 bases between the two ends. The CDR3 is CASSLTGRPSSYNEQFF. In nucleotides, the CDR3 is TGTGCCAGCAGCCTGACCGGAAGGCCTAGCTCCTACAATGAGCAGTTCTTC.

This clonotype occurred many times. The chain employs TRBV28 and TRBJ1-5, with a possible D match to TRBD1 (5 bases). The CDR3 is 15 residues long. V was shortened by 5 bases and J by 0 bases, with 11 bases between the two germline ends. Germline values: CDR1 MDHEN, CDR2 SYDVKM. The CDR3 nucleotides are TGTGCCAGCAGTACTCAGGGTGTTAGCAATCAGCCCCAGCATTTT. Translating gives CASSTQGVSNQPQHF. Supplemented by reference TRBV28 and TRBJ1-5, the full variable domain reads DVKVTQSSRYLVKRTGEKVFLECVQDMDHENMFWYRQDPGLGLRLIYFSYDVKMKEKGDIPEGYSVSREKKERFSLILESASTNQTSMYLCASSTQGVSNQPQHFGDGTRLSIL.

This clonotype was seen repeatedly, ten times or more. The rearrangement links TRBV10-2 to TRBJ2-2, with TRBD2 matching over 8 bases. The germline V gene encodes CDR1 WSHSY and CDR2 SAAADI. The CDR3 consists of 15 residues. V trimming: 5 bases; J trimming: 7 bases; junction bases outside the gene matches: 9. The CDR3 DNA reads as TGCGCCAGCAGTCTCGGGAGGGCCCGTGGCGGGGAGCTGTTTTTT. It specifies CASSLGRARGGELFF.

This clonotype has a count of ten or more. The V call is TRBV20-1, the J call TRBJ2-1, with TRBD2 matching over 9 bases. CDR3 length equals 17 residues. The J segment lost 0 bases and the V segment lost 5 bases, leaving 11 bases of the junction unmatched. The V gene's germline CDR1 is DFQATT and CDR2 SNEGSKA (reference sequence). The CDR3: CSAGGLAGFYSYNEQFF. CDR3 bases: TGCAGTGCTGGGGGGCTAGCGGGGTTTTACTCCTACAATGAGCAGTTCTTC.

This clonotype was seen ten or more times. The J gene is TRBJ2-7, the V gene TRBV2; 11 bases fit TRBD2. CDR3 size: 14 residues. V lost 4 bases and J lost 5; bases outside the gene matches: 4. The germline V gene encodes CDR1 SNHLY and CDR2 FYNNEI. The CDR3 loop is CASSGLAGGHEQYF. DNA for the CDR3: TGTGCCAGCAGTGGTCTAGCGGGGGGTCACGAGCAGTACTTC.

V gene TRBV7-2 combines with J gene TRBJ2-3, with 8 bases that match TRBD2. Germline V gene data show CDR1 as SGHTA and CDR2 as FQGNSA. This CDR3 spans 16 amino acids. V lost 2 bases and J lost 5; bases outside the gene matches: 9. The CDR3, as DNA: TGTGCCAGCAGCTTACGCCGCGGGGGGCTGGGAGATACGCAGTATTTT. This gives the protein CASSLRRGGLGDTQYF.

Many counts were recorded for this clonotype. An end of the junction does not agree with germline; a read error may underlie this. The chain joins TRBV20-1 to TRBJ2-1, with unresolved D. This CDR3 comprises 10 residues. The germline V gene encodes CDR1 DFQATT and CDR2 SNEGSKA (reference sequence). CDR3 region: CSASYNEQFF. The DNA for the CDR3 is TGCAGTGCTTCCTATAATGAGCAGTTCTTC.